The 21 T cell receptor beta chains below all came from one sample that was sequenced in a study of identifying expanded T cells in peripheral blood. Measured with immunoSEQ multiplex PCR; TCRdb has only the in-frame clones, and not every one. The table lists about 94,000 clones, over 75% of them singletons. Sequences were obtained from blood. All receptors derive from a person aged 18 to 75 in good health.

V usage is TRBV2 and J usage is TRBJ2-3, with 15 bases identical to TRBD2. From germline, CDR1 is SNHLY and CDR2 FYNNEI. Trimming took 8 bases from V and 8 from J; bases not matched to a gene: 8. The CDR3 spans 15 residues. The CDR3 reads CASWGTSGRQGTQYF. The CDR3 nucleotides are TGTGCCAGCTGGGGGACTAGCGGGAGGCAAGGTACGCAGTATTTT.

The gene calls are TRBV14 and TRBJ1-1, with D uncertain. Germline V gene data show CDR1 as SGHDN and CDR2 as FVKESK. The CDR3 extends over 16 amino acids. Trimming pared 2 bases from V and 4 bases from J, leaving 17 bases between. CDR3 bases: TGTGCCAGCAGCCAAATCGTAATCCGACGGGGCACTGAAGCTTTCTTT. Protein: CASSQIVIRRGTEAFF.

The V call is TRBV30, the J call TRBJ1-5; tentatively, D is TRBD1 (5 bases). The CDR3 is 18 amino acids. Deletions cut 0 bases from V and 0 bases from J, with 18 bases between. CDR1 and CDR2 (germline): GTSNPN, SVGIG (reference sequence). CDR3 DNA: TGTGCCTGGAGTGTAGGAGTCGGGGGAGGTCATAGCAATCAGCCCCAGCATTTT. It yields the protein CAWSVGVGGGHSNQPQHF.

V is TRBV10-3 and J is TRBJ2-6, with D maybe TRBD2 (7 bases). V was shortened by 6 bases and J by 2 bases, with 14 bases between the two germline ends. The V gene's germline CDR1 is ENHRY and CDR2 SYGVKD. The CDR3 length is 16 residues. The CDR3 loop reads CAIRDRGAAGANVLTF. The CDR3 nucleotides are TGTGCCATCAGGGACCGGGGGGCGGCTGGGGCCAACGTCCTGACTTTC.

This clone occurred once. The CDR3: CASSRQQSVYGYTF. DNA of the CDR3: TGTGCCAGCAGTCGACAACAGTCCGTCTATGGCTACACCTTC. V gene TRBV6-5 combines with J gene TRBJ1-2; D gene unclear. V shed 5 bases and J shed 4 bases, with 14 bases lying between them. CDR3 size: 14 residues. Germline CDR1 and CDR2: MNHEY and SVGAGI.

The rearrangement links TRBV6-4 to TRBJ2-1; unclear D gene. CDR1 and CDR2 (germline): MRHNA, SNTAGT. The V end was cut by 3 bases, the J end by 1 base, with 10 bases between. This CDR3 comprises 15 residues. The CDR3 region is CASSEVAASYNEQFF. The CDR3 DNA follows: TGTGCCAGCAGTGAGGTAGCAGCATCCTACAATGAGCAGTTCTTC.

The chain combines TRBV5-1 with TRBJ2-1; unclear D gene. The germline V gene encodes CDR1 SGHRS and CDR2 YFSETQ. The CDR3 sequence is 15 residues long. Trimming stripped 0 bases from V and 4 bases from J, with 11 bases between. The CDR3, as DNA: TGCGCCAGCAGCTTGGATGGCGACCCTTACAATGAGCAGTTCTTC. Translated, it gives CASSLDGDPYNEQFF.

There are a few counts of this clone. The genes are TRBV4-2 and TRBJ2-5; D may match TRBD1 or TRBD2 (5 bases each). The CDR3 length is 15 residues. The V gene lost 0 bases and the J gene lost 5 bases, with 13 bases spanning the gap. Germline lookup yields CDR1 LGHNA and CDR2 YNFKEQ. CDR3 in DNA: TGTGCCAGCAGCCAAGATAGAGGGGTCGGGGAGACCCAGTACTTC. Its protein product is CASSQDRGVGETQYF.

The genes are TRBV25-1 and TRBJ2-2; TRBD2 matches at 13 bases. The germline gives CDR1 MGHDK, CDR2 SYGVNS. Trimming cost V 2 bases and J 7 bases; bases outside gene matches: 4. The CDR3 contains 16 residues. The CDR3: CASSETSGRAIGELFF. The CDR3 nucleotides are TGTGCCAGCAGTGAAACTAGCGGGAGGGCCATCGGGGAGCTGTTTTTT. The full variable domain, its missing parts supplied by reference TRBV25-1 and TRBJ2-2, is EADIYQTPRYLVIGTGKKITLECSQTMGHDKMYWYQQDPGMELHLIHYSYGVNSTEKGDLSSESTVSRIRTEHFPLTLESARPSHTSQYLCASSETSGRAIGELFFGEGSRLTVL.

The rearrangement joins TRBV9 to TRBJ2-3; D not resolved. The CDR3 consists of 13 residues. In germline, CDR1 is SGDLS, CDR2 YYNGEE. Trimming removed 4 bases at V and 0 bases at J, with 6 bases between. The CDR3 DNA sequence: TGTGCCAGCAGCCCGTATAGCACAGATACGCAGTATTTT. Translated: CASSPYSTDTQYF. The full variable domain, rest sourced from reference TRBV9 and TRBJ2-3, is DSGVTQTPKHLITATGQRVTLRCSPRSGDLSVYWYQQSLDQGLQFLIQYYNGEERAKGNILERFSAQQFPDLHSELNLSSLELGDSALYFCASSPYSTDTQYFGPGTRLTVL.

The chain uses TRBV27 and TRBJ1-1; the D is unclear. Germline CDR1 reads MNHEY; CDR2 reads SMNVEV (reference sequence). CDR3 length equals 15 residues. Trimming left V 3 bases short and J 5 bases short, with 16 bases between. This CDR3 reads CASSFGGIGLTEAFF. CDR3 in DNA: TGTGCCAGCAGTTTTGGAGGAATTGGACTGACTGAAGCTTTCTTT.

This chain uses TRBV30 with TRBJ1-3; D uncertain. The CDR3 extends over 10 amino acids. Germline CDR1 reads GTSNPN; CDR2 reads SVGIG (reference sequence). The V and J ends lost 3 bases and 7 bases respectively, with 4 bases between them. CDR3 nucleotides: TGTGCCTGGAGCAGGAACACCATATATTTT. Encoded protein: CAWSRNTIYF.

This chain joins TRBV4-2 and TRBJ1-1; no definite D call. Germline values: CDR1 LGHNA, CDR2 YNFKEQ. The germline V and J ends were trimmed by 1 base and 5 bases, with 17 bases remaining between them. CDR3 length equals 16 residues. The CDR3 coding sequence is TGTGCCAGCAGCCAAGGGTACAGCATCGGAGGGACTGAAGCTTTCTTT. This gives the protein CASSQGYSIGGTEAFF.

This chain connects TRBV5-1 to TRBJ2-3, with 7 bases aligning to TRBD1. The CDR3 runs to 15 residues. Losses at the gene ends were 0 bases for V and 3 bases for J; bases not matched to a gene: 4. Germline V gene data show CDR1 as SGHRS and CDR2 as YFSETQ. The CDR3, as DNA: TGCGCCAGCAGCTTGGAGCCGGGACAGACAGATACGCAGTATTTT. It encodes CASSLEPGQTDTQYF.

The gene calls are TRBV7-9 and TRBJ2-7, with TRBD2 identical over 7 bases. V lost 4 bases and J lost 5; bases outside the gene matches: 11. The CDR3 contains 15 residues. Germline V gene lookup returns CDR1 SEHNR and CDR2 FQNEAQ (reference sequence). Written as DNA, the CDR3 is TGTGCCAGCAGCTCGGGGGGAGGGTCTGGGAACGAGCAGTACTTC. As protein: CASSSGGGSGNEQYF.

The genes are TRBV7-6 and TRBJ2-2; D might be TRBD1 (6 bases). Germline CDR1 is SGHVS and CDR2 is FNYEAQ. The length of the CDR3 is 15 residues. V lost 1 base and J 5 bases, leaving 11 bases between the germline ends. CDR3: CASSLVGGPTGELFF. The CDR3 coding sequence is TGTGCCAGCAGCTTAGTTGGGGGCCCTACCGGGGAGCTGTTTTTT.

This clone was seen a handful of times. This sequence joins TRBV5-5 and TRBJ1-5, with D possibly being TRBD1 (6 bases). This CDR3 comprises 14 residues. Trimming cost V 0 bases and J 7 bases, with 11 bases left between them. CDR1 is SGHKS, CDR2 YYEKEE, per germline (reference sequence). DNA for the CDR3: TGTGCCAGCAGCTTGGCTCAGGGGATACAGCCCCAGCATTTT. Its protein is CASSLAQGIQPQHF.

The chain is built from TRBV5-1 and TRBJ2-7; D gene uncertain. This CDR3 comprises 14 residues. Trimming removed 2 bases at V and 2 bases at J, with 11 bases between. Germline V CDR1 and CDR2: SGHRS, YFSETQ. In DNA, the CDR3 is TGCGCCAGCAGCTTCGGCGGAGACCCCTACGAGCAGTACTTC. Its translation: CASSFGGDPYEQYF.

The chain combines TRBV5-1 with TRBJ2-5; D possibly corresponds to TRBD1 (6 bases). This CDR3 comprises 13 residues. V dropped 3 bases and J dropped 5 bases, with 11 bases sitting between them. Per the germline V gene, CDR1 is SGHRS and CDR2 is YFSETQ. The CDR3 protein is CASSSQGGETQYF. DNA for the CDR3: TGCGCCAGCAGCTCACAGGGCGGGGAGACCCAGTACTTC.

The chain uses TRBV7-2 and TRBJ2-1, with 12 bases that match TRBD2. The junction had 12 bases not matched to a gene; V was cut back by 5 bases and J by 10 bases. Per the germline V gene, CDR1 is SGHTA and CDR2 is FQGNSA. The CDR3 runs 16 residues. The CDR3 sequence: CASSTYPSGGASEQFF. The DNA for the CDR3 is TGTGCCAGCAGCACGTACCCTAGCGGGGGGGCCTCGGAGCAGTTCTTC.

The chain has TRBV5-1 and TRBJ2-1; D is unclear. Germline V gene lookup returns CDR1 SGHRS and CDR2 YFSETQ. The CDR3 totals 13 residues. Trimming removed 1 base from V and 10 bases from J, with 12 bases in between. The CDR3 DNA reads as TGCGCCAGCAGCTTGTACAGTGCGGAAGAGCAGTTCTTC. Translation: CASSLYSAEEQFF.